The 17 T cell receptor beta chains below all came from one sample that was sequenced in a study of beta chain features in type 1 diabetes (dated by TCRdb to the late 2010s). The library came from the immunoSEQ multiplex PCR assay. All of the isolated RNA was reverse transcribed with the High Capacity cDNA Reverse Transcription Kit, so expressed TCRB transcripts were sequenced. Not all clones reach the TCRdb copy of this immuneACCESS table, which keeps in-frame sequences only. Checked studies attribute under half of the gap to unresolved V genes and leave the rest unexplained. The sample has about 42,000 clones on record, approximately 48% of them singletons. The top ten clones comprise about 0.25% of the sample. Sequenced sample: stem cell memory CD4+ T cells from blood. The cell subset or site label for this specimen denotes: stem cell-like memory CD4+ T cells. These receptors were collected from a woman between 25 and 40 years old in good health.

The rearrangement links TRBV18 to TRBJ1-3; maybe TRBD1 (5 bases). The CDR3 is 13 amino acids. The germline V and J ends were trimmed by 3 bases and 4 bases, with 7 bases remaining between them. CDR1 and CDR2 (germline): KGHSH, LQKENI. CDR3 in amino acids: CASSPGLGNTIYF. CDR3 DNA: TGTGCCAGCTCACCGGGACTAGGAAACACCATATATTTT.

In this sample, this clone turned up a few times. The chain couples TRBV29-1 to TRBJ2-3, with D possibly matching TRBD2 (6 bases). Trimming took off 4 bases at V and 2 bases at J, with 16 bases between the two ends. Germline V gene lookup returns CDR1 SQVTM and CDR2 ANQGSEA. This CDR3 region has 15 residues. In DNA, the CDR3 is TGCAGCGTTGTAAGGAGGGGCCGAAACACAGATACGCAGTATTTT. This sequence encodes CSVVRRGRNTDTQYF.

This clone appeared a few times. V usage is TRBV29-1 and J usage is TRBJ2-3; weak D call: TRBD2 (6 bases). Per the germline V gene, CDR1 is SQVTM and CDR2 is ANQGSEA. V dropped 7 bases and J dropped 0 bases, with 8 bases sitting between them. The CDR3 sequence is 12 residues long. CDR3 DNA sequence: TGCAGCGACGCGGGAAGCACAGATACGCAGTATTTT. Translation: CSDAGSTDTQYF.

The V gene is TRBV29-1, the J gene TRBJ2-7; possibly TRBD2 for D (6 bases). V dropped 7 bases and J dropped 3 bases, with 22 bases sitting between them. CDR3 size: 15 residues. Germline lookup yields CDR1 SQVTM and CDR2 ANQGSEA. The CDR3 DNA is TGCAGCGGGACTACCTGGCGGGGAGGCAACTACGAGCAGTACTTC. This translates into CSGTTWRGGNYEQYF.

V is TRBV29-1 and J is TRBJ2-7; D possibly corresponds to TRBD1 (6 bases). The length of the CDR3 is 15 residues. V was trimmed by 1 base and J by 3 bases, leaving 16 bases between them. Germline CDR1 reads SQVTM; CDR2 reads ANQGSEA. CDR3 bases: TGCAGCGTTGAAGCTGTAGGGCAGGGGTTCTACGAGCAGTACTTC. Amino acids: CSVEAVGQGFYEQYF.

The chain combines TRBV19 with TRBJ2-7; 14 bases line up with TRBD2. The CDR3 runs 17 residues. The ends lost 3 bases at V and 0 bases at J; junction bases unmatched: 4. Germline values: CDR1 LNHDA, CDR2 SQIVND (reference sequence). CDR3 nucleotides: TGTGCCAGTAGTATCGGGACTAGCGGGAGTATCTCCTACGAGCAGTACTTC. Translated, it gives CASSIGTSGSISYEQYF.

This clone was observed once. The rearrangement uses TRBV6-1 and TRBJ1-5, with D possibly matching TRBD1 (5 bases). The V end was cut by 2 bases, the J end by 3 bases, with 14 bases between. This CDR3 region has 16 residues. Germline lookup yields CDR1 MNHNS and CDR2 SASEGT. CDR3 loop: CASSEIGGADNQPQHF. The CDR3 nucleotides are TGTGCCAGCAGTGAAATTGGAGGGGCGGACAATCAGCCCCAGCATTTT.

CDR3 nucleotide sequence: TGTGCCAGCTCTACTCAAGGCAGCGCTGGGGCCAACGTCCTGACTTTC. This encodes CASSTQGSAGANVLTF. The chain joins TRBV18 to TRBJ2-6; D uncertain. CDR1 and CDR2 from the germline V gene are KGHSH and LQKENI. The CDR3 has 16 residues. Deletions cut 6 bases from V and 2 bases from J, with 14 bases between.

This clone was observed a single time. The J gene is TRBJ2-1, the V gene TRBV28, with 12 bases fitting TRBD2. Germline trimming cut 0 bases from V and 8 bases from J; bases unmatched to any gene: 5. Germline V gene sequence: CDR1 MDHEN, CDR2 SYDVKM. The CDR3 loop spans 16 amino acids. CDR3 nucleotides: TGTGCCAGCAGTTTATGGCAGACTAGCGGGAGTGATGAGCAGTTCTTC. Translated: CASSLWQTSGSDEQFF.

This clone has only a few counts. The chain uses TRBV11-2 and TRBJ2-7, with 9 positions matching TRBD1. Germline V lookup: CDR1 SGHAT, CDR2 FQNNGV. V trimming: 1 base; J trimming: 2 bases; junction bases outside the gene matches: 0. This CDR3 spans 14 amino acids. The chain's CDR3 is CASSLGTGAYEQYF. In nucleotides, the CDR3 is TGTGCCAGCAGCTTAGGGACAGGGGCCTACGAGCAGTACTTC.

The sample holds a few counts of this clone. In DNA, the CDR3 is TGTGCCAGCAGTGAAGCGGCAGAATCCTACGAGCAGTACTTC. Residues: CASSEAAESYEQYF. The chain joins TRBV6-1 to TRBJ2-7; no clear D. The germline CDR1 and CDR2 sequences are MNHNS and SASEGT. CDR3 length equals 14 residues. V was shortened by 0 bases and J by 1 base, with 7 bases between the two germline ends.

V gene TRBV19 combines with J gene TRBJ2-4; 9 bases are shared with TRBD1. The V gene end was trimmed by 4 bases and the J gene end by 7 bases; junction bases not matched to a gene: 5. The CDR3 covers 14 residues. CDR1 LNHDA and CDR2 SQIVND come from the germline V gene (reference sequence). CDR3 amino acids: CASSTQGAMNIQYF. CDR3 nucleotide sequence: TGTGCCAGTAGTACACAGGGGGCAATGAACATTCAGTACTTC.

Regarding this clone: The germline gene is not matched at one end of the junction; a read error may be the cause. The chain employs TRBV7-7 and TRBJ1-1; D is unclear. This CDR3 spans 13 amino acids. Germline V gene data show CDR1 as SSHAT and CDR2 as FNYEAQ (reference sequence). CDR3 nucleotides: TGTGCTAGCAGCTCTACCATGAACACTGAAGCTTTCTTT. Its protein is CASSSTMNTEAFF.

This clone has only a few counts. The gene calls are TRBV7-2 and TRBJ2-7; 7 nucleotides agree with TRBD1. Losses at the gene ends were 1 base for V and 6 bases for J; bases not matched to a gene: 18. Germline-derived CDR1 and CDR2 are SGHTA and FQGNSA. This CDR3 is built from 18 residues. Written as DNA, the CDR3 is TGTGCCAGCAGCTTAGAGGCCCGGCTCGCAACAGGGGTTGGCGAGCAGTACTTC. Translated: CASSLEARLATGVGEQYF.

There are a few counts of this clone. V is TRBV7-2 and J is TRBJ2-1, with D possibly being TRBD2 (5 bases). Trimming cost V 1 base and J 2 bases, with 12 bases left between them. The CDR3 is 16 residues long. The germline CDR1 and CDR2 sequences are SGHTA and FQGNSA. The CDR3 nucleotides are TGTGCCAGCAGCTTAGTGGGGTCGGGGACCTACAATGAGCAGTTCTTC. Protein: CASSLVGSGTYNEQFF. Filled out from reference TRBV7-2 and TRBJ2-1, the complete variable domain reads GAGVSQSPSNKVTEKGKDVELRCDPISGHTALYWYRQSLGQGLEFLIYFQGNSAPDKSGLPSDRFSAERTGGSVSTLTIQRTQQEDSAVYLCASSLVGSGTYNEQFFGPGTRLTVL.

The chain uses TRBV10-3 and TRBJ1-2, with 11 bases identical to TRBD1. Unmatched junction bases numbered 7, after V lost 5 bases and J lost 8 bases. Per the germline V gene, CDR1 is ENHRY and CDR2 is SYGVKD. The CDR3 totals 14 residues. CDR3 protein: CAISPGQGAGGYTF. The CDR3 DNA reads as TGTGCCATCAGTCCTGGACAGGGGGCGGGAGGCTACACCTTC.

The V gene is TRBV4-1, the J gene TRBJ1-5, with D unclear. The germline CDR1 and CDR2 sequences are MGHRA and YSYEKL. V lost 1 base, J lost 0 bases, and 10 bases lay in between. CDR3 size: 16 residues. Here the CDR3 reads CASSQGPSYSNQPQHF. The CDR3 region has the DNA TGCGCCAGCAGCCAAGGGCCAAGTTATAGCAATCAGCCCCAGCATTTT.